One and the same sample provided the 5 T cell receptor beta chains below, sequenced in a study of T-cell reconstitution after alpha-beta-depleted transplantation in children. It was with unique molecular identifiers that the TCRbeta library was prepared. Via MiXCR, TCRdb re-called the PCR reads, giving one row per CDR3 protein. The sample yields around 200,000 distinct CDR3 sequences, roughly 15% seen once. This material consisted of PBMCs, mostly from graft donor cells, taken 360 days after TCRalphabeta/CD19-depleted stem cell transplant. These receptors were obtained from a male patient aged 2 to 10 who had a stem cell transplant for acute lymphoblastic leukemia, so the T cells may come from the graft donor.

This chain joins TRBV7-6 and TRBJ2-3, with D hard to call. Trimming removed 4 bases at V and 4 bases at J, with 12 bases between. CDR3 size: 14 residues. CDR1 and CDR2 from the germline V gene are SGHVS and FNYEAQ. CDR3 nucleotide sequence: TGTGCCAGCAGCTACAGACTCGCGTCAGATACGCAGTATTTT. Translating it yields CASSYRLASDTQYF. The complete variable domain, with remaining parts taken from reference TRBV7-6 and TRBJ2-3, reads GAGVSQSPRYKVTKRGQDVALRCDPISGHVSLYWYRQALGQGPEFLTYFNYEAQQDKSGLPNDRFSAERPEGSISTLTIQRTEQRDSAMYRCASSYRLASDTQYFGPGTRLTVL.

Only one count was recorded for this clonotype. The J gene is TRBJ2-3, the V gene TRBV28; 10 bases match TRBD2. Losses at the gene ends were 6 bases for V and 2 bases for J; bases not matched to a gene: 8. Germline V gene sequence: CDR1 MDHEN, CDR2 SYDVKM. The CDR3 runs to 16 residues. CDR3 loop: CASSPSLAGATDTQYF. The DNA of the CDR3 is TGTGCCAGCAGCCCTAGCCTAGCGGGGGCCACAGATACGCAGTATTTT.

This rearrangement joins TRBV6-2 or TRBV6-3 to TRBJ2-2, with D possibly being TRBD1 (8 bases). This CDR3 region has 21 residues. Germline V gene lookup returns CDR1 MNHEY and CDR2 SVGEGT. Trimming took off 2 bases at V and 3 bases at J, with 28 bases between the two ends. The chain's CDR3 is CASSYPRATGGVGGHTGELFF. In nucleotides, the CDR3 is TGTGCCAGCAGTTACCCCAGGGCCACAGGGGGTGTCGGGGGGCACACCGGGGAGCTGTTTTTT.

The J gene is TRBJ2-1, the V gene TRBV18; D may be TRBD1 or TRBD2 (5 bases each). V lost 3 bases and J lost 7, with 19 bases in between. Germline assignment: CDR1 KGHSH and CDR2 LQKENI. The CDR3 spans 16 residues. The CDR3 region is CASSPPGTWMQNEQFF. For the CDR3, the DNA is TGTGCCAGCTCACCGCCGGGGACGTGGATGCAAAATGAGCAGTTCTTC.

The sample holds a few counts of this clonotype. The chain links TRBV29-1 to TRBJ1-6, with a tentative D call TRBD1 (5 bases). The CDR3 is made up of 13 amino acids. Germline V lookup: CDR1 SQVTM, CDR2 ANQGSEA. The V gene lost 4 bases and the J gene lost 9 bases, with 13 bases spanning the gap. CDR3 sequence (DNA): TGCAGCGTTGGAGAGGGGTTGGGTTCACCCCTCCACTTT. This sequence encodes CSVGEGLGSPLHF.